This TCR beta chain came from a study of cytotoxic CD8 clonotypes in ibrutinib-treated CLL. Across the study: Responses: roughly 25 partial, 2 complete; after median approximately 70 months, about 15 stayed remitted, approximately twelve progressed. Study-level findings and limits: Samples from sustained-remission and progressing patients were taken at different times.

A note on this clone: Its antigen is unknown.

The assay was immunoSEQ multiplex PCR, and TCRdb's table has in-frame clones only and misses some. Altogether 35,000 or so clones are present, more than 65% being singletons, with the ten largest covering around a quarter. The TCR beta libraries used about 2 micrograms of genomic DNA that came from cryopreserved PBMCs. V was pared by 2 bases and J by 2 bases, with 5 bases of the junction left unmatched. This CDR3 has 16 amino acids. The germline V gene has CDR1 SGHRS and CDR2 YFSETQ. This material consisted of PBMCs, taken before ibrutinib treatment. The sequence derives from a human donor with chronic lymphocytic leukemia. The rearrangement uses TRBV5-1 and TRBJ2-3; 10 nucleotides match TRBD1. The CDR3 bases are TGCGCCAGCAGCTTTACCGGGACAGGGGCCACAGATACGCAGTATTTT. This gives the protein CASSFTGTGATDTQYF.